This is a list of T cell receptor beta chains from one sample in a study of metastatic and nonmetastatic thyroid tumors. TCRdb re-called clones via MiXCR from the PCR reads. The table shows tens of thousands of clones, with about 10% occurring only once. Sequencing used blood. The receptors shown here come from a female donor with papillary thyroid cancer or a benign thyroid nodule (not recorded which). Some clones in this sample may be carry-over from other donors' samples. Each CDR3 is given with its conserved first and last residue. The D gene is left open where the match is weak. A clone size is listed for some rows: how often the clone was seen (once, few, many), or a class if it is expanded.

j_call d_call v_call clone_size cdr3_length cdr3_nt cdr3_aa
TRBJ2-1 TRBD2 TRBV4-2 - 16 TGTGCCAGCAGCGGATGGACTAGCGGGAGATACAATGAGCAGTTCTTC CASSGWTSGRYNEQFF
TRBJ2-1 TRBD2 TRBV6-1 - 14 TGTGCCAGCAGTGTGACTAGCGGATACAATGATCAGTTCTTC CASSVTSGYNDQFF
TRBJ2-2 - TRBV4-1 many 14 TGCGCCAGCAGCCAACTAGTGTTGGGGGGGGAGCTGTTTTTT CASSQLVLGGELFF
TRBJ2-1 TRBD1 TRBV10-3 many 14 TGTGCCACCCTCGAGACAGGGGGCCTAAGTGAGCAGTTCTTC CATLETGGLSEQFF
TRBJ2-5 - TRBV10-3 many 13 TGTGCCATCAGTGAGTCGACGAAGGAGGCCCAGTACTTC CAISESTKEAQYF
TRBJ1-1 TRBD1 TRBV6-4 many 17 TGTGCCAGCAGCCTAGGTCCCGACAGGGCGGGGAACACTGAAGCTTTCTTT CASSLGPDRAGNTEAFF
TRBJ2-1 TRBD2 TRBV4-1 many 16 TGCGCCAGCAGGCCCCCGGGACTAGCGAAATACAATGAGCAGTTCTTC CASRPPGLAKYNEQFF
TRBJ2-7 TRBD1 TRBV11-3 - 13 TGTGCCAGCAGCATGGGACAGACCTACGAGCAGTACTTC CASSMGQTYEQYF
TRBJ1-5 - TRBV7-2 many 14 TGTGCCAGCAGCTTAGCAGGTTGGAATCAGCCCCAGCATTTT CASSLAGWNQPQHF
TRBJ2-1 TRBD2 TRBV12-5 many 17 TGTGCTAGTGGTTTGGTGCCCTTTATAGCGGGGTACAATGAGCAGTTCTTC CASGLVPFIAGYNEQFF
TRBJ1-2 - TRBV19 few 15 TGTGCCAGTAAACCTACAGGGACCGCTAACTATGGCCACACCTTC CASKPTGTANYGHTF
TRBJ1-1 - TRBV6-5 - 14 TGTGCCAGCAGTTACGCCGGGGGGAACACTGAAGCTTTCTTT CASSYAGGNTEAFF
TRBJ2-7 TRBD2 TRBV20-1 many 15 TGCAGTGCTCTGCGGGGACTAGCGGGGCCCTACGAGCAGTACTTC CSALRGLAGPYEQYF
TRBJ1-5 - TRBV28 many 14 TGTGCCAGCAGGGTTCGGGATACGAATCAGCCCCAGCATTTT CASRVRDTNQPQHF
TRBJ2-2 TRBD2 TRBV4-2 many 16 TGTGCCAGCAGCCAAAGCGGGAGGGCCGGCACCGGGGAGCTGTTTTTT CASSQSGRAGTGELFF
TRBJ2-4 - TRBV6-5 few 16 TGTGCCAGCAGTTACTCTTCCGACATGGGTTGGAACATTCAGTACTTC CASSYSSDMGWNIQYF
TRBJ1-1 TRBD1 TRBV30 many 14 TGTGCCTGTACAACGGACAGGCTGGACACTGAAGCTTTCTTT CACTTDRLDTEAFF
TRBJ1-5 - TRBV19 many 18 TGTGCCAGTAGTATGAGAGGGTATAGGACAGAAACCAATCAGCCCCAGCATTTT CASSMRGYRTETNQPQHF
TRBJ2-5 TRBD2 TRBV5-4 - 14 TGTGCCACCCGTGGGGGGGGGTTAGAGGAGACCCAGTACTTC CATRGGGLEETQYF
TRBJ1-4 - TRBV5-1 many 13 TGCGCCAGCAGCTTGGAAATAAATGAAAAACTGTTTTTT CASSLEINEKLFF
TRBJ1-4 - TRBV28 many 14 TGTGCCAGCAGCAATCCCCAGGGGCCGGAAAAACTGTTTTTT CASSNPQGPEKLFF
TRBJ2-7 - TRBV20-1 many 12 TGCAGTGCTAGAGATGGCAGCTACGAGCAGTACTTC CSARDGSYEQYF
TRBJ1-3 - TRBV4-1 many 14 TGCGCCAGCAGCCAAGTTTACTCTGGAAACACCATATATTTT CASSQVYSGNTIYF
TRBJ1-5 - TRBV27 few 16 TGTGCCAGCAGAAACGGGACACGGGGTAACAATCAGCCCCAGCATTTT CASRNGTRGNNQPQHF
TRBJ2-1 TRBD2 TRBV27 many 18 TGTGCCAGCAGTTTATCGGGGGGTGTCTTTGGACTAGCGGGAGGTCAGTTCTTC CASSLSGGVFGLAGGQFF
TRBJ2-7 TRBD2 TRBV9 many 15 TGTGCCAGCAGCGTAACTGGGGGAGGGAACTACGAGCAGTACTTC CASSVTGGGNYEQYF
TRBJ2-7 - TRBV6-1 - 15 TGTGCCAGCAGTGTCTCTTGGACAGCCTATTACGAGCAGTACTTC CASSVSWTAYYEQYF
TRBJ2-1 TRBD1 TRBV20-1 many 14 TGCAGTGCTAGGGCCGACAGGGATTTCTATGAGCAGTTCTTC CSARADRDFYEQFF
TRBJ2-7 TRBD1 TRBV11-2 few 16 TGTGCCAGCAGTTCCGGACCGGGACAGGGCTCCTACGAGCGGTACTTC CASSSGPGQGSYERYF
TRBJ2-5 - TRBV9 many 14 TGTGCCAGCAGCGTAGACCCTAGCACGGAGACCCAGTACTTC CASSVDPSTETQYF
TRBJ1-1 TRBD1 TRBV27 few 17 TGTGCCAGCAGACCGACAAGACAGGGCGGGATGAACACTGAAGCTTTCTTT CASRPTRQGGMNTEAFF
TRBJ1-3 - TRBV11-1 many 17 TGTGCCAGCAGCCCCATGGTAGGGGACGCCACTGGAAACACCATATATTTT CASSPMVGDATGNTIYF
TRBJ2-1 TRBD1 TRBV7-9 many 15 TGTGCCAGCAGCTACGGGACAGGTCTATACAATGAGCAGTTCTTC CASSYGTGLYNEQFF
TRBJ2-1 - TRBV7-3 many 15 TGTGCCAGCAGCTTTAAGATTGGTTTGTACAATGAGCAGTTCTTC CASSFKIGLYNEQFF
TRBJ1-2 - TRBV7-2 many 15 TGTGCCAGCAGCTTAGTGAGGGAGGGGACCTATGGCTACACCTTC CASSLVREGTYGYTF
TRBJ2-7 TRBD2 TRBV6-5 many 18 TGTGCCAGCAGTTACTTAACCAGCGGGAGTCCTTCTCGAGACGAGCAGTACTTC CASSYLTSGSPSRDEQYF
TRBJ1-3 - TRBV6-5 many 19 TGTGCCAGCAGTTACACCCCGGCGGGCAGACAGAGCTCTGGAAACACCATATATTTT CASSYTPAGRQSSGNTIYF
TRBJ2-3 TRBD1 TRBV20-1 many 13 TGCAGTGCTCAAACAGGGGGCGTAGATACGCAGTATTTT CSAQTGGVDTQYF
TRBJ2-7 - TRBV18 many 15 TGTGCCAGCTCACCAGGACAGGGAGGGCCCTACGAGCAGTACTTC CASSPGQGGPYEQYF
TRBJ1-1 - TRBV7-9 many 16 TGTGCCAGCAGCTTAGGTAACCGGGTTGTTGAAACTGAAGCTTTCTTT CASSLGNRVVETEAFF
TRBJ1-4 - TRBV12-5 - 24 - CASGSGHGSSSSARQFATNEKLFF
TRBJ1-6 - TRBV6-2/TRBV6-3 few 13 TGTGCCACCCGGGACAATGATAATTCACCCCTCCACTTT CATRDNDNSPLHF
TRBJ1-2 - TRBV6-1 - 13 TGTGCCAGTTTCAAGCAGAGAGCCTATGGCTACACCTTC CASFKQRAYGYTF
TRBJ2-7 - TRBV25-1 many 13 TGTGCCAGCAGTGTGCCCAGGGGCGACGAGCAGTACTTC CASSVPRGDEQYF
TRBJ2-7 - TRBV7-2 many 12 TGTGCCAGCAGCCAGAGCAGGTACGAGCAGTACTTC CASSQSRYEQYF
TRBJ2-5 TRBD1 TRBV20-1 many 16 TGCAGTGCTAGAGAAGTCCCGGGACAGGTTTGGGAGACCCAGTACTTC CSAREVPGQVWETQYF
TRBJ2-5 - TRBV19 many 13 TGTGCCAGTAGTAGGCGGTTACAAGAGACCCAGTACTTC CASSRRLQETQYF
TRBJ2-5 TRBD2 TRBV6-1 many 16 TGTGCCAGCAGTCGGGACTTAGCGGGAGGGCGGGAGACCCAGTACTTC CASSRDLAGGRETQYF
TRBJ1-2 - TRBV3-1 many 14 TGTGCCAGCAGCCAAGTTTCCAGGGGTTATGGCTACACCTTC CASSQVSRGYGYTF
TRBJ2-1 - TRBV9 many 15 TGTGCCAGCAGCCCCCGGGACGCCGCCTACAATGAGCAGTTCTTC CASSPRDAAYNEQFF
TRBJ1-1 - TRBV6-2/TRBV6-3 many 14 TGTGCCAGCAGTTACTCTGAACAGGGAGGTGAAGCTTTCTTT CASSYSEQGGEAFF
TRBJ1-1 - TRBV20-1 many 13 TGCAGTGCTGCCAGGGACACGAACACTGAAGCTTTCTTT CSAARDTNTEAFF
TRBJ2-4 - TRBV6-1 many 12 TGTGCCAGCAGCCGACCTGGAAACATTCAGTACTTC CASSRPGNIQYF
TRBJ2-4 - TRBV6-2/TRBV6-3 many 17 TGTGCCAGCAGTCACGCGGGGTGGCGCTTAGCCAAAAACATTCAGTACTTC CASSHAGWRLAKNIQYF
TRBJ2-7 TRBD1 TRBV12-3/TRBV12-4 many 12 TGTGCCAGCAGTTTTACAGGGGTCGAGCAGTACTTC CASSFTGVEQYF
TRBJ1-2 - TRBV7-2 many 15 TGTGCCAGCAGCGCATCAGGGTGGGCTAACTATGGCTACACCTTC CASSASGWANYGYTF